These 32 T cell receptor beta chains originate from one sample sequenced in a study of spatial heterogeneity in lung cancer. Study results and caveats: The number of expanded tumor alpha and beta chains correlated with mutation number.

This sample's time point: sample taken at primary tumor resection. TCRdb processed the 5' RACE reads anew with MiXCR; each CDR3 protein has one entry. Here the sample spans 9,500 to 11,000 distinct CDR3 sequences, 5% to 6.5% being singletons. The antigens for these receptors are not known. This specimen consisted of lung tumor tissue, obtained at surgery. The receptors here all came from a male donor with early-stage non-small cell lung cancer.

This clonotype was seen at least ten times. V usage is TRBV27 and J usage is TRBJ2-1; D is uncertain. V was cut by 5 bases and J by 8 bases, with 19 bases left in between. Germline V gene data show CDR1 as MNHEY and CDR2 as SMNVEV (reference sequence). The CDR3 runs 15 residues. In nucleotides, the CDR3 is TGTGCCAGCAGTATCGTAGGGCATGAATTTGATGAGCAGTTCTTC. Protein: CASSIVGHEFDEQFF.

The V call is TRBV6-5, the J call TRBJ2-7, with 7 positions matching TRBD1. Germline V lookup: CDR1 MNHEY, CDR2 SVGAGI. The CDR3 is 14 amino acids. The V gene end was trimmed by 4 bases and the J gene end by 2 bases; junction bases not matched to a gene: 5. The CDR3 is CASSSDRVPYEQYF. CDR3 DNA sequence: TGTGCCAGCAGTTCCGACAGGGTCCCCTACGAGCAGTACTTC.

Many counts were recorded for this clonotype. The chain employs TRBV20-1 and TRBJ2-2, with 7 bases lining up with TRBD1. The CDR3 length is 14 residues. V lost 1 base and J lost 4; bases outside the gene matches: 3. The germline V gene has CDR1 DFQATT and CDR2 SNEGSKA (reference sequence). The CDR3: CSARGDRVTGELFF. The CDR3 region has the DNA TGCAGTGCTAGAGGAGACAGGGTCACCGGGGAGCTGTTTTTT.

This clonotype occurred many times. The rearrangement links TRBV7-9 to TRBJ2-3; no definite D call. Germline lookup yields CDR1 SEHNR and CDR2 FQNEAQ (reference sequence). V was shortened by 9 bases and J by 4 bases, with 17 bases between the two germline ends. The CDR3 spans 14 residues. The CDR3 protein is CASVSGSVADTQYF. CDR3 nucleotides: TGTGCCAGTGTGTCGGGCTCAGTAGCAGATACGCAGTATTTT.

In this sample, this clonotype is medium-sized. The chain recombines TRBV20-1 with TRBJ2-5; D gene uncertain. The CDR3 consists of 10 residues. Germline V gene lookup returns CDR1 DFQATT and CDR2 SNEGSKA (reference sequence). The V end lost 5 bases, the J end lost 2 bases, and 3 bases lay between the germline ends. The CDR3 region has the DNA TGCAGTGCTGTACAAGAGACCCAGTACTTC. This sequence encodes CSAVQETQYF.

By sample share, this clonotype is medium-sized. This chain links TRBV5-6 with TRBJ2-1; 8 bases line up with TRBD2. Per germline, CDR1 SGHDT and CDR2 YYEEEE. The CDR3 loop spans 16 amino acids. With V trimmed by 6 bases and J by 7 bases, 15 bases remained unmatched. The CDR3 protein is CASTPASGSSLNEQFF. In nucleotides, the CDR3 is TGTGCCAGCACCCCCGCGAGCGGGAGTTCTTTGAATGAGCAGTTCTTC.

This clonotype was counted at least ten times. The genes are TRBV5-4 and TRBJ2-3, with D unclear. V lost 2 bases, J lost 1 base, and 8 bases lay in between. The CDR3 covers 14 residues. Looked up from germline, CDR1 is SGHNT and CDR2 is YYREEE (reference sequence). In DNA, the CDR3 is TGTGCCAGCAGCTTTGTCACGGGCACAGATACGCAGTATTTT. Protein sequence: CASSFVTGTDTQYF.

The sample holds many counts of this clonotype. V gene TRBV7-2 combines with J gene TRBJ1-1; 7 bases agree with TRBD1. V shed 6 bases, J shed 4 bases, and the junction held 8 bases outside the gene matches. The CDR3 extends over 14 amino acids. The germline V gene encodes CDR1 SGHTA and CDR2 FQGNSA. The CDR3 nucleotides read TGTGCCAGCAGGGACCGGACAGGAGCCACTGAAGCTTTCTTT. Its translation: CASRDRTGATEAFF.

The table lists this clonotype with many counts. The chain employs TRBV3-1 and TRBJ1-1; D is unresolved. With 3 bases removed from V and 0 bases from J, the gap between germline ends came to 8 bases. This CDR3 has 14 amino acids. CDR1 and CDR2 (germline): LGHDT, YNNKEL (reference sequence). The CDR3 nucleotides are TGTGCCAGCAGCCATCCGGGATTGAACACTGAAGCTTTCTTT. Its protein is CASSHPGLNTEAFF. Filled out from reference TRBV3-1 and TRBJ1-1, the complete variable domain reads DTAVSQTPKYLVTQMGNDKSIKCEQNLGHDTMYWYKQDSKKFLKIMFSYNNKELIINETVPNRFSPKSPDKAHLNLHINSLELGDSAVYFCASSHPGLNTEAFFGQGTRLTVV.

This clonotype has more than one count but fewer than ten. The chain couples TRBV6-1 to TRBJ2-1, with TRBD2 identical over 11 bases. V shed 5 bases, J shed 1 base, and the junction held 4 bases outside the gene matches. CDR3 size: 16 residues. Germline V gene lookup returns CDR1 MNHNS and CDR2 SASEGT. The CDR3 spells CASSRLAGISYNEQFF. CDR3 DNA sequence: TGTGCCAGCAGTAGACTAGCGGGGATATCCTACAATGAGCAGTTCTTC.

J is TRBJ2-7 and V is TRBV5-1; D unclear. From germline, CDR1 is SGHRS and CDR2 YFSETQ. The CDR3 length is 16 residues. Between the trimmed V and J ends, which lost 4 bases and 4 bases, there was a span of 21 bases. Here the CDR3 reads CASSPSQQWAQYEQYF. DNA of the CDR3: TGCGCCAGCAGCCCGTCCCAGCAGTGGGCACAGTACGAGCAGTACTTC.

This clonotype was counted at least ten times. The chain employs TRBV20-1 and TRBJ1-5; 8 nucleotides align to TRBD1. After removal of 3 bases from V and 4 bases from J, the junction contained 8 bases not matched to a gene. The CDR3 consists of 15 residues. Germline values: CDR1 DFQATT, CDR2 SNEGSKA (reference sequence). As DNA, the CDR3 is TGCAGTGCTAGGCCCTCGGGACAGGTAAATCAGCCCCAGCATTTT. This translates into CSARPSGQVNQPQHF.

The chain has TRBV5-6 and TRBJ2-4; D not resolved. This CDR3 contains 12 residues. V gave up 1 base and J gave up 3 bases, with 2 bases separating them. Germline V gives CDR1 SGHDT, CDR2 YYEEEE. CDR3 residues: CASSLFKNIQYF. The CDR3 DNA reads TGTGCCAGCAGCTTGTTCAAAAACATTCAGTACTTC.

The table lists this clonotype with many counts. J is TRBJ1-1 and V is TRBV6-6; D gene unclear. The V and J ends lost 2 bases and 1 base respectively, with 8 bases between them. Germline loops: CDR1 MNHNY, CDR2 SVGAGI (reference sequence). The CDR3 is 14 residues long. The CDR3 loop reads CASSYERPNTEAFF. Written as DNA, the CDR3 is TGTGCCAGCAGTTACGAACGGCCGAACACTGAAGCTTTCTTT.

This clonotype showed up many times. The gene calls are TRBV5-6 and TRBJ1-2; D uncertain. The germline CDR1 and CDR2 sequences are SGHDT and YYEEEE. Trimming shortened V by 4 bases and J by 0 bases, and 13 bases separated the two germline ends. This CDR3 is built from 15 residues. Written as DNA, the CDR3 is TGTGCCAGCAGCCGATCCAGCGACACTAACTATGGCTACACCTTC. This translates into CASSRSSDTNYGYTF.

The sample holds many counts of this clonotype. The CDR3 nucleotides read TGTGCCAGCAGTGAGGAAAGCGCGGCCAGCACAGATACGCAGTATTTT. Translation: CASSEESAASTDTQYF. This chain uses TRBV2 with TRBJ2-3; D remains unclear. The CDR3 is 16 amino acids. Looked up from germline, CDR1 is SNHLY and CDR2 is FYNNEI. Trimming left V 3 bases short and J 0 bases short, with 13 bases between. The full variable domain, with the rest looked up from reference TRBV2 and TRBJ2-3, is EPEVTQTPSHQVTQMGQEVILRCVPISNHLYFYWYRQILGQKVEFLVSFYNNEISEKSEIFDDQFSVERPDGSNFTLKIRSTKLEDSAMYFCASSEESAASTDTQYFGPGTRLTVL.

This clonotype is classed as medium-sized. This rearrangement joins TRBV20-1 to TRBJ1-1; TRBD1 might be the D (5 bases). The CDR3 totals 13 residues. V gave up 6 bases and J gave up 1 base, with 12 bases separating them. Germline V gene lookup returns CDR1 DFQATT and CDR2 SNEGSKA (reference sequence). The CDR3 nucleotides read TGCAGTGCAGCAGGGAGCCGGAACACTGAAGCTTTCTTT. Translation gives CSAAGSRNTEAFF.

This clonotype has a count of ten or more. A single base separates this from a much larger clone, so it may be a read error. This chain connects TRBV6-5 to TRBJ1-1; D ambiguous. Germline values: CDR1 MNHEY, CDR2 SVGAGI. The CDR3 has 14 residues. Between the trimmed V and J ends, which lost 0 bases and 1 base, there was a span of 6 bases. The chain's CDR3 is CASSYSSRNTEAFF. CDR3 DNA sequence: TGTGCCAGCAGTTACTCGTCCAGGAACACTGAAGCTTTCTTT.

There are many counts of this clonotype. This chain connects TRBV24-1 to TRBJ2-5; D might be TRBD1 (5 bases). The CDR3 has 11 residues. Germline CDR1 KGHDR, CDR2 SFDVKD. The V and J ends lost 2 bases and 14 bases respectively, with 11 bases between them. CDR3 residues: CATSDSRVHYF. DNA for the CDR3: TGTGCCACCAGTGATTCCAGGGTACATTACTTC.

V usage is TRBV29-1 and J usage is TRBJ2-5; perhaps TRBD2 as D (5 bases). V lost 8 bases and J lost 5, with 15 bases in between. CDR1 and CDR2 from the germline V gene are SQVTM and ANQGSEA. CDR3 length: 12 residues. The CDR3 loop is CSLWGAEETQYF. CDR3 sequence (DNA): TGCAGCCTCTGGGGAGCGGAGGAGACCCAGTACTTC.

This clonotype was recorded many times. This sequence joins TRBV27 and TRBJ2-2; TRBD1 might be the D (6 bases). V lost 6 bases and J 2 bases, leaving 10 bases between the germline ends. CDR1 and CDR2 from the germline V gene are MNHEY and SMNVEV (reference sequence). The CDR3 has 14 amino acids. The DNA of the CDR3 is TGTGCCAGCAGGGGGGACATCAACACCGGGGAGCTGTTTTTT. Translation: CASRGDINTGELFF.

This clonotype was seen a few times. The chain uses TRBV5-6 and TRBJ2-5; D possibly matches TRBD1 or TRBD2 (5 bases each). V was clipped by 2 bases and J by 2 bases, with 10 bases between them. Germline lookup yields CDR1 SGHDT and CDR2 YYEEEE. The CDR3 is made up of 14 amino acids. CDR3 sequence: CASSFSGTQETQYF. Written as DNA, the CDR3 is TGTGCCAGCAGCTTCTCCGGGACGCAAGAGACCCAGTACTTC.

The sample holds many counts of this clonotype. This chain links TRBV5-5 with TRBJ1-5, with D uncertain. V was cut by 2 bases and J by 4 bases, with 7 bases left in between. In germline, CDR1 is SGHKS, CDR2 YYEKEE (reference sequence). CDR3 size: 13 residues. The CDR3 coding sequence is TGTGCCAGCAGCTTCCAAGGGAATCAGCCCCAGCATTTT. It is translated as CASSFQGNQPQHF.

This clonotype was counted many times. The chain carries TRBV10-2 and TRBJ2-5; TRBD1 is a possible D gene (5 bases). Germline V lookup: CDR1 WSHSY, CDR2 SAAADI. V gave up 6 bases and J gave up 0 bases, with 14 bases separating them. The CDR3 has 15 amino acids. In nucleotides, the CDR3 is TGCGCCAGCAGCCAGACAGCAGCGTACCAAGAGACCCAGTACTTC. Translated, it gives CASSQTAAYQETQYF.

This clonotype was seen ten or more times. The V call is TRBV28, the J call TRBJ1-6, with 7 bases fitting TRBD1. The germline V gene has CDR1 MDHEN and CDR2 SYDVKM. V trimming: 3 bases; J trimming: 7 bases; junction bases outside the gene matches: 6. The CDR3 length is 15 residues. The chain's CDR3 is CASSFGRGGNSPLHF. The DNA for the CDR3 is TGTGCCAGCAGTTTCGGCAGGGGGGGGAATTCACCCCTCCACTTT. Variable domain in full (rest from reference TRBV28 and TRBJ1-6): DVKVTQSSRYLVKRTGEKVFLECVQDMDHENMFWYRQDPGLGLRLIYFSYDVKMKEKGDIPEGYSVSREKKERFSLILESASTNQTSMYLCASSFGRGGNSPLHFGNGTRLTVT.

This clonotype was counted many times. The CDR3 spells CAISESTKLSYEQYF. The DNA of the CDR3 is TGTGCCATCAGTGAGTCGACAAAGTTATCCTACGAGCAGTACTTC. The V and J genes are TRBV10-3 and TRBJ2-7, with D uncertain. Between the trimmed V and J ends, which lost 0 bases and 1 base, there was a span of 10 bases. This CDR3 has 15 residues. Germline lookup yields CDR1 ENHRY and CDR2 SYGVKD.

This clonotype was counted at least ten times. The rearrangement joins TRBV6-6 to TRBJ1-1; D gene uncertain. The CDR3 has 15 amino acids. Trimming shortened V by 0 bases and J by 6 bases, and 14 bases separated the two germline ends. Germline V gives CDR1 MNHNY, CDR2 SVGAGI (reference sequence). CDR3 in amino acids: CASSYSTVSLAEAFF. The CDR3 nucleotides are TGTGCCAGCAGTTACTCGACCGTAAGTCTCGCTGAAGCTTTCTTT.

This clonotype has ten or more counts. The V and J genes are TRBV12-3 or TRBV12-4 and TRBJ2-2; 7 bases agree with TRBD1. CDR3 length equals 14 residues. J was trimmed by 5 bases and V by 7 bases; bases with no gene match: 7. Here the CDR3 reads CASTETGRTGELFF. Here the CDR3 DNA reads TGTGCCAGCACCGAGACAGGGCGGACCGGGGAGCTGTTTTTT.

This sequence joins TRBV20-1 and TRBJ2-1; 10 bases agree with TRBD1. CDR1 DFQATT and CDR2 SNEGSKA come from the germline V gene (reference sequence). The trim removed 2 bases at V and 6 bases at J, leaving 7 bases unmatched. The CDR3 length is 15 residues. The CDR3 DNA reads TGCAGTGCTAGAAACCCCGGGACAGGGGTCAATGAGCAGTTCTTC. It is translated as CSARNPGTGVNEQFF.

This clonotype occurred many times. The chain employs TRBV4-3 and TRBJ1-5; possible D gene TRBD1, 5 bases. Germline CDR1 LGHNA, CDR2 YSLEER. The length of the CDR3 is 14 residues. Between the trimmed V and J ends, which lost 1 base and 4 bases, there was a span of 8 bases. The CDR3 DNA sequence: TGCGCCAGCAGCCAAGCTGGGGGTAATCAGCCCCAGCATTTT. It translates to CASSQAGGNQPQHF.

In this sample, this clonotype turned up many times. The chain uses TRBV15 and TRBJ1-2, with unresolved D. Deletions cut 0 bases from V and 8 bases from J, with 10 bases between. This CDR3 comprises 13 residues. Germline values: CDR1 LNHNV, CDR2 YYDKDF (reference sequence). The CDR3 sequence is CATSRDRAGGYTF. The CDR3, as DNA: TGTGCCACCAGCAGAGATCGGGCGGGAGGCTACACCTTC. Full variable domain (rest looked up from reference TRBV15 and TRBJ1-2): DAMVIQNPRYQVTQFGKPVTLSCSQTLNHNVMYWYQQKSSQAPKLLFHYYDKDFNNEADTPDNFQSRRPNTSFCFLDIRSPGLGDTAMYLCATSRDRAGGYTFGSGTRLTVV.

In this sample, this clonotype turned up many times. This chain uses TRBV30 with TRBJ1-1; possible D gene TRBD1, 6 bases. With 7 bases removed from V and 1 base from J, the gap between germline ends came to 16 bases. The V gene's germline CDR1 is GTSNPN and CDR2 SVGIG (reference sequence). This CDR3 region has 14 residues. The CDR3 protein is CAFTQGRGNTEAFF. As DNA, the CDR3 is TGTGCCTTTACACAGGGAAGAGGGAACACTGAAGCTTTCTTT.